The next 18 T cell receptor beta chains were all read from a single sample in a study of shared clonotypes between healthy human individuals (dated by TCRdb to about 2020). The library was produced with the immunoSEQ multiplex PCR assay. Entries here come from immuneACCESS through TCRdb and include only in-frame sequences with V and J called. Some clones fail to appear in such tables; in the studies checked, an unresolved V gene covers under half of the shortfall, and the cause of the remainder is unknown. The sample table shows roughly 500,000 clones, and about four fifths are seen once. The ten largest account for over 10% of the sample. The source material was PBMCs. The receptors come from a woman aged 40 to 50 in good health. Some clones in this sample may be carry-over from other donors' samples.

The chain is built from TRBV7-9 and TRBJ2-5, with D possibly matching TRBD2 (5 bases). The CDR3 contains 15 residues. V shed 7 bases and J shed 0 bases, with 15 bases lying between them. Per germline, CDR1 SEHNR and CDR2 FQNEAQ (reference sequence). For the CDR3, the DNA is TGTGCCAGCATCCCATGGGGAGAACACCAAGAGACCCAGTACTTC. Translation gives CASIPWGEHQETQYF.

The chain couples TRBV5-4 to TRBJ2-5, with 7 bases identical to TRBD1. Germline V CDR1 and CDR2: SGHNT, YYREEE (reference sequence). This CDR3 has 14 amino acids. The V and J ends lost 2 bases and 7 bases, in that order; junction bases with no gene match: 8. The DNA of the CDR3 is TGTGCCAGCAGCTTAACTGACTCAGGGGGGACCCAGTACTTC. This gives the protein CASSLTDSGGTQYF.

V and J are TRBV9 and TRBJ1-5; D not certain. Germline V CDR1 and CDR2: SGDLS, YYNGEE. Trimming cost V 0 bases and J 0 bases, with 7 bases left between them. The CDR3 is 15 residues long. The CDR3 sequence: CASSVGLHSNQPQHF. CDR3 DNA sequence: TGTGCCAGCAGCGTAGGACTCCATAGCAATCAGCCCCAGCATTTT.

Turning to this clone: This sample includes further DNA sequences coding for the same CDR3. CDR3 bases: TGTGCCAGCTCACCAGGACTTAATGAAAAACTGTTTTTT. This codes for CASSPGLNEKLFF. The chain uses TRBV18 and TRBJ1-4, with D uncertain. The CDR3 has 13 residues. The germline CDR1 and CDR2 sequences are KGHSH and LQKENI. Trimming cost V 2 bases and J 4 bases, with 5 bases left between them.

This clone has only a few counts. This chain joins TRBV30 and TRBJ2-6; D not resolved. Germline-derived CDR1 and CDR2 are GTSNPN and SVGIG (reference sequence). Trimming took 0 bases from V and 7 from J, leaving 7 bases between them. The CDR3 loop spans 13 amino acids. The chain's CDR3 is CAWSVQLANVLTF. The CDR3, as DNA: TGTGCCTGGAGTGTACAACTAGCCAACGTCCTGACTTTC.

Note on this clone: One end of the junction does not line up with germline, which may come from a read error. The J gene is TRBJ2-7, the V gene TRBV7-9; the D gene is possibly TRBD2 (6 bases). This CDR3 region has 14 residues. Germline-derived CDR1 and CDR2 are SEHNR and FQNEAQ (reference sequence). CDR3 sequence reads: CASSPSRDSHEQYF. CDR3 sequence (DNA): TGTGCCAGCAGCCCGTCCCGGGACTCCCACGAGCAGTACTTC.

This clone was picked up one time. The chain combines TRBV27 with TRBJ2-7, with a possible D match to TRBD1 (6 bases). V was shortened by 4 bases and J by 3 bases, with 13 bases between the two germline ends. This CDR3 is 14 amino acids long. Germline loops: CDR1 MNHEY, CDR2 SMNVEV (reference sequence). CDR3 DNA sequence: TGTGCCAGCAGTTCTTCCAGGGGTCACTACGAGCAGTACTTC. Translating it yields CASSSSRGHYEQYF.

The V call is TRBV29-1, the J call TRBJ2-7; TRBD2 might be the D (6 bases). Trimming cost V 7 bases and J 2 bases, with 18 bases left between them. Germline V gene lookup returns CDR1 SQVTM and CDR2 ANQGSEA. The length of the CDR3 is 14 residues. The CDR3 sequence is CSAIGTERAYEQYF. In DNA form, the CDR3 reads TGCAGCGCCATAGGGACGGAGCGGGCCTACGAGCAGTACTTC.

The chain links TRBV7-6 to TRBJ2-7; 8 nucleotides line up with TRBD1. Unmatched junction bases numbered 9, after V lost 5 bases and J lost 3 bases. The CDR3 is made up of 15 amino acids. CDR1 SGHVS and CDR2 FNYEAQ come from the germline V gene. The CDR3 bases are TGTGCCAGCAGCAGGACAGGGCAATTCGACTACGAGCAGTACTTC. It codes for CASSRTGQFDYEQYF.

The chain is built from TRBV7-9 and TRBJ2-7; 13 nucleotides match TRBD2. Germline assignment: CDR1 SEHNR and CDR2 FQNEAQ (reference sequence). The trim removed 5 bases at V and 3 bases at J, leaving 4 bases unmatched. The CDR3 has 15 residues. CDR3 sequence: CASSGWTSGSYEQYF. CDR3 in DNA: TGTGCCAGCAGCGGCTGGACTAGCGGGAGCTACGAGCAGTACTTC.

This clone was counted only a few times. V usage is TRBV7-3 and J usage is TRBJ2-3; perhaps TRBD2 as D (6 bases). This CDR3 has 15 residues. The germline V and J ends were trimmed by 5 bases and 1 base, with 13 bases remaining between them. Germline V lookup: CDR1 SGHTA, CDR2 FQGTGA. CDR3: CASSPGDSGTDTQYF. DNA for the CDR3: TGTGCCAGCAGCCCGGGGGATTCTGGCACAGATACGCAGTATTTT.

The V gene is TRBV7-3, the J gene TRBJ2-1, with 12 bases that match TRBD2. This CDR3 region has 16 residues. Germline CDR1 and CDR2: SGHTA and FQGTGA. V lost 0 bases to trimming and J lost 10 bases; unmatched junction nucleotides: 7. For the CDR3, the DNA is TGTGCCAGCAGCTTAACGGCTAGCGGGAGGGTGGTGGAGCAGTTCTTC. This codes for CASSLTASGRVVEQFF.

The chain carries TRBV9 and TRBJ2-7; 9 nucleotides line up with TRBD2. Trimming cost V 3 bases and J 4 bases; bases outside gene matches: 11. This CDR3 has 16 residues. CDR1 is SGDLS and CDR2 is YYNGEE in the germline V gene. CDR3 sequence: CASSAGLAGGIYEQYF. CDR3 in DNA: TGTGCCAGCAGCGCCGGCCTGGCGGGAGGGATATACGAGCAGTACTTC.

The CDR3 protein is CASRDPRQGTDTQYF. In DNA form, the CDR3 reads TGCGCCAGCAGGGACCCGAGACAGGGCACAGATACGCAGTATTTT. The chain uses TRBV5-1 and TRBJ2-3; TRBD1 might be the D (6 bases). V was clipped by 5 bases and J by 1 base, with 14 bases between them. CDR3 length: 15 residues. CDR1 is SGHRS and CDR2 is YFSETQ in the germline V gene.

The chain links TRBV5-1 to TRBJ1-2; unclear D gene. Trimming left V 1 base short and J 3 bases short, with 7 bases between. CDR1 and CDR2 from the germline V gene are SGHRS and YFSETQ. The CDR3 is made up of 13 amino acids. CDR3 amino acids: CASSLTEYYGYTF. The DNA for the CDR3 is TGCGCCAGCAGCTTGACAGAGTACTATGGCTACACCTTC. Full variable domain (missing parts from reference TRBV5-1 and TRBJ1-2): KAGVTQTPRYLIKTRGQQVTLSCSPISGHRSVSWYQQTPGQGLQFLFEYFSETQRNKGNFPGRFSGRQFSNSRSEMNVSTLELGDSALYLCASSLTEYYGYTFGSGTRLTVV.

Many counts were recorded for this clone. The chain couples TRBV19 to TRBJ2-1; D gene unclear. The CDR3 is made up of 11 amino acids. Trimming removed 4 bases from V and 5 bases from J, with 3 bases in between. Germline CDR1 and CDR2: LNHDA and SQIVND (reference sequence). The DNA of the CDR3 is TGTGCCAGTAGTAACCACAATGAGCAGTTCTTC. It specifies CASSNHNEQFF.

This clone has just a few counts. This sequence joins TRBV6-1 and TRBJ1-5, with D possibly matching TRBD1 (6 bases). Germline CDR1 reads MNHNS; CDR2 reads SASEGT. CDR3 length: 15 residues. V was cut by 6 bases and J by 5 bases, with 17 bases left in between. Written as DNA, the CDR3 is TGTGCCAGCAGCAGGACATCAGGGGTCCATCAGCCCCAGCATTTT. Protein sequence: CASSRTSGVHQPQHF.

Many counts were recorded for this clone. The chain employs TRBV2 and TRBJ1-4; TRBD1 is a possible D gene (5 bases). V lost 7 bases and J 11 bases, leaving 14 bases between the germline ends. The CDR3 extends over 12 amino acids. Germline V CDR1 and CDR2: SNHLY, FYNNEI. The DNA for the CDR3 is TGTGCCAGCACCAGGGAGGGGTTGAAACTGTTTTTT. Residues: CASTREGLKLFF.